This record concerns one T cell receptor beta chain sequence. What it recognizes is unknown. These data are taken from a study of cytomegalovirus exposure and HLA in healthy donors. This PCR relied on a set of 60 Vbeta primers and 13 Jbeta primers. The protocol was immunoSEQ multiplex PCR, while the TCRdb copy is restricted to in-frame clones and leaves out a portion. This repertoire shows roughly 120,000 clones, about 80% found once; its top ten account for 2% to 3%. The V end was cut by 3 bases, the J end by 0 bases, with 11 bases between. Per germline, CDR1 SNHLY and CDR2 FYNNEI. This CDR3 has 15 amino acids. Overall study findings and caveats: Analyzed later, most CMV-associated TCR beta chains appeared HLA-restricted.

The chain carries TRBV2 and TRBJ1-2; no firm D call. The sequence was obtained from a man aged 25 to 40 in good health and CMV-seronegative. The sequenced sample consisted of PBMCs. The CDR3, as DNA: TGTGCCAGCAGTGACTCAAGGAGAGCTAACTATGGCTACACCTTC. Translation: CASSDSRRANYGYTF.